One T cell receptor beta chain is described in this entry. V was cut by 4 bases and J by 7 bases, with 14 bases left in between. This CDR3 is 14 amino acids long. Germline loops: CDR1 LNHDA, CDR2 SQIVND (reference sequence). Sequencing was performed with immunoSEQ multiplex PCR; in TCRdb, only in-frame clones are kept and a portion is missing. This repertoire shows about 180,000 clones, around 88% found once; its top ten account for more than 3.5%. The data belong to a study of blood T cell repertoires in COVID-19. The specimen sequenced was peripheral blood. The rearrangement links TRBV19 to TRBJ2-1; D is ambiguous. The receptor comes from a woman younger than 45 with acute or convalescent COVID-19. CDR3 amino acids: CASSTIPYPNEQFF. For the CDR3, the DNA is TGTGCCAGTAGTACCATCCCCTACCCGAATGAGCAGTTCTTC.